This TCR beta chain originates from a study of Tregs in tolerant kidney transplant recipients. General observations from the study: Biological reproducibility was not directly addressed in this study. Tregs expanded with activated donor B cells seemed most donor-specific.

Worth noting for this clone: The antigen is not known.

Produced via immunoSEQ multiplex PCR; TCRdb's table is partial and in-frame only. The sample has 92,000 or so clones, around nine tenths seen once. Unstimulated Tregs (CD4+CD25+CD127-) and CD4+CD25- non-Tregs were sorted from PBMCs. Losses at the gene ends were 6 bases for V and 3 bases for J; bases not matched to a gene: 3. The CDR3 length is 14 residues. The germline gives CDR1 MGHDK, CDR2 SYGVNS. This TCR came from a human donor in good health. The genes are TRBV25-1 and TRBJ2-1; 9 bases are a match to TRBD1. The source material was CD8+ T cells from blood. CDR3 region: CASSWTGVYNEQFF. The DNA of the CDR3 is TGTGCCAGCAGCTGGACAGGGGTCTACAATGAGCAGTTCTTC. The full variable domain, rest sourced from reference TRBV25-1 and TRBJ2-1, is EADIYQTPRYLVIGTGKKITLECSQTMGHDKMYWYQQDPGMELHLIHYSYGVNSTEKGDLSSESTVSRIRTEHFPLTLESARPSHTSQYLCASSWTGVYNEQFFGPGTRLTVL.